These 11 T cell receptor beta chains came from one sample sequenced in a study of OX40 agonist ivuxolimab in advanced cancers. Using immunoSEQ multiplex PCR, the repertoire was profiled, and TCRdb retains in-frame clones only, with some absent. The repertoire holds 4,500 to 7,000 clones, with 60% to 85% as singletons. Here the sequenced sample was CD4+ or CD8+ T cells sorted from blood, taken in a trial of the OX40 agonist ivuxolimab. Receptors originate from an adult with an advanced solid tumor such as melanoma, head and neck, liver or kidney cancer.

The rearrangement links TRBV25-1 to TRBJ1-5; D gene uncertain. From germline, CDR1 is MGHDK and CDR2 SYGVNS. This CDR3 contains 13 residues. Trimming shortened V by 5 bases and J by 9 bases, and 14 bases separated the two germline ends. The DNA of the CDR3 is TGTGCCAGCAGTTTAGCCGCGAGACGGCCCCAGCATTTT. It encodes CASSLAARRPQHF.

V gene TRBV7-8 combines with J gene TRBJ2-7, with D unclear. CDR1 SGHVS and CDR2 FQNEAQ come from the germline V gene. The V end was cut by 1 base, the J end by 3 bases, with 10 bases between. The CDR3 loop spans 14 amino acids. CDR3 sequence: CASSLGYGSYEQYF. CDR3 sequence (DNA): TGTGCCAGCAGCTTAGGGTATGGCAGCTACGAGCAGTACTTC. The complete variable domain, with remaining parts taken from reference TRBV7-8 and TRBJ2-7, reads GAGVSQSPRYKVAKRGQDVALRCDPISGHVSLFWYQQALGQGPEFLTYFQNEAQLDKSGLPSDRFFAERPEGSVSTLKIQRTQQEDSAVYLCASSLGYGSYEQYFGPGTRLTVT.

The rearrangement links TRBV9 to TRBJ1-2; 9 bases map to TRBD1. This CDR3 comprises 15 residues. In germline, CDR1 is SGDLS, CDR2 YYNGEE. V shed 4 bases and J 5 bases; nucleotides not matched to a gene: 9. In DNA, the CDR3 is TGTGCCAGCAGCTCCGAAGGACAGGGGTTGTATGGCTACACCTTC. Protein product: CASSSEGQGLYGYTF.

V usage is TRBV27 and J usage is TRBJ1-1; no reliable D call. The V and J ends lost 5 bases and 0 bases respectively, with 19 bases between them. The CDR3 has 17 amino acids. CDR1 MNHEY and CDR2 SMNVEV come from the germline V gene (reference sequence). This CDR3 is CASSPNGGLFMNTEAFF. The CDR3 nucleotides are TGTGCCAGCAGTCCCAATGGTGGACTATTCATGAACACTGAAGCTTTCTTT.

V gene TRBV29-1 combines with J gene TRBJ1-1, with D possibly TRBD1 on 5 matching bases. Trimming removed 2 bases at V and 1 base at J, with 14 bases between. Germline V CDR1 and CDR2: SQVTM, ANQGSEA. The CDR3 totals 15 residues. The CDR3 DNA reads as TGCAGCGTTGAAACGGGGCAGAGGGGGAACACTGAAGCTTTCTTT. This translates into CSVETGQRGNTEAFF.

This clone was counted once. This chain connects TRBV4-1 to TRBJ2-7; D possibly uses TRBD1 or TRBD2 (5 bases each). The CDR3 runs to 15 residues. V was cut by 4 bases and J by 0 bases, with 13 bases left in between. From germline, CDR1 is MGHRA and CDR2 YSYEKL. The DNA of the CDR3 is TGCGCCAGCAGCCCAACCGGGACGGCCTCCTACGAGCAGTACTTC. Translating gives CASSPTGTASYEQYF.

The chain couples TRBV11-2 to TRBJ2-7; 10 bases fit TRBD2. CDR3 length: 14 amino acids. Per the germline V gene, CDR1 is SGHAT and CDR2 is FQNNGV. J lost 3 bases, V lost 1 base, and 0 bases had no gene match. In DNA, the CDR3 is TGTGCCAGCAGCTTAGCTAGCGGGAGCTACGAGCAGTACTTC. Amino acids: CASSLASGSYEQYF.

The rearrangement uses TRBV27 and TRBJ2-1; 7 nucleotides align to TRBD2. The V gene end was trimmed by 8 bases and the J gene end by 7 bases; junction bases not matched to a gene: 14. This CDR3 comprises 15 residues. The germline gives CDR1 MNHEY, CDR2 SMNVEV (reference sequence). The CDR3 DNA follows: TGTGCCAGCCTTGGGACGGGAGGCCAGAGAAATGAGCAGTTCTTC. Translated, it gives CASLGTGGQRNEQFF.

This clone was observed once. The chain employs TRBV28 and TRBJ2-7; 10 positions match TRBD2. Germline-derived CDR1 and CDR2 are MDHEN and SYDVKM. After removal of 3 bases from V and 5 bases from J, the junction contained 7 bases not matched to a gene. The CDR3 totals 15 residues. DNA of the CDR3: TGTGCCAGCAGTTTGATAGCGGGGGGCTTGGACGAGCAGTACTTC. Translated: CASSLIAGGLDEQYF.

The chain is built from TRBV5-1 and TRBJ2-5, with D perhaps matching TRBD2 (5 bases). Germline CDR1 reads SGHRS; CDR2 reads YFSETQ. The CDR3 covers 16 residues. The V and J ends lost 0 bases and 5 bases respectively, with 17 bases between them. DNA of the CDR3: TGCGCCAGCAGCTTGGACGGGGATTTGGAGCGGGAGACCCAGTACTTC. This sequence encodes CASSLDGDLERETQYF.

About this clone itself: The sample holds other DNA sequences that translate to the same CDR3. The rearrangement joins TRBV9 to TRBJ2-2; 7 bases are a match to TRBD1. CDR1 is SGDLS, CDR2 YYNGEE, per germline. V gave up 2 bases and J gave up 0 bases; unmatched junction bases: 4. This CDR3 comprises 16 residues. The CDR3 here is CASSVSGTANTGELFF. DNA for the CDR3: TGTGCCAGCAGCGTTAGTGGGACAGCGAACACCGGGGAGCTGTTTTTT.